The clone carrying this TCR beta chain was observed at least ten times. What it binds is not known. The data derive from a study of neurological immune-mediated disorders. General study points: Private repertoires in all groups were suggested, as expanded clones shared no CDR3 amino acid sequences across subjects.

V shed 3 bases and J shed 2 bases, with 10 bases lying between them. CDR3 length: 14 amino acids. CDR1 SGHRS and CDR2 YFSETQ come from the germline V gene. The cDNA was synthesized by 5'RACE incorporating 10-nucleotide random UMIs. TCRdb independently ran MiXCR on the 5' RACE reads; one entry per CDR3 protein. Of tens of thousands of distinct CDR3 sequences listed, roughly 2% are singletons. The chain links TRBV5-1 to TRBJ2-3; possibly TRBD1 or TRBD2 for D (5 bases each). This sequence originates from a middle-aged woman with multiple sclerosis. Input material: PBMCs. CDR3 DNA sequence: TGCGCCAGCAGCTCCGGGACGGTCACAGATACGCAGTATTTT. This sequence encodes CASSSGTVTDTQYF.